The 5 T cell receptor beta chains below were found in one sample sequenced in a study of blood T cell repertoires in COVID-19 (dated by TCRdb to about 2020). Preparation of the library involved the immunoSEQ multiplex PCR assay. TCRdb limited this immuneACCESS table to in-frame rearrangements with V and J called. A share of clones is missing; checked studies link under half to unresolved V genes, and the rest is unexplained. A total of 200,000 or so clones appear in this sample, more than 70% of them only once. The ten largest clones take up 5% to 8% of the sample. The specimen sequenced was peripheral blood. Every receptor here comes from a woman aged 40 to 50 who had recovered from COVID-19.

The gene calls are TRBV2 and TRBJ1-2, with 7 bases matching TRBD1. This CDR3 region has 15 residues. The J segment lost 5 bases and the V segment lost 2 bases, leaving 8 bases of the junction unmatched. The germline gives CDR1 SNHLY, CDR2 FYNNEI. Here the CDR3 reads CASSELKGAGYGYTF. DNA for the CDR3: TGTGCCAGCAGTGAACTAAAGGGGGCAGGGTATGGCTACACCTTC.

The CDR3 spells CASSRTGSQPQHF. The CDR3 DNA reads TGCGCCAGCAGCCGTACAGGGAGTCAGCCCCAGCATTTT. The chain uses TRBV5-1 and TRBJ1-5; D possibly corresponds to TRBD1 (6 bases). The CDR3 extends over 13 amino acids. Germline lookup yields CDR1 SGHRS and CDR2 YFSETQ. Trimming cost V 4 bases and J 6 bases, with 11 bases left between them.

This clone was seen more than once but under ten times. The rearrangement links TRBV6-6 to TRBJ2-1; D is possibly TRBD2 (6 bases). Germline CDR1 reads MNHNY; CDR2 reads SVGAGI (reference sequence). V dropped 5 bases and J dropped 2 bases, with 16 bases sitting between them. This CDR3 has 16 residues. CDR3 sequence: CASSGPGLITYNEQFF. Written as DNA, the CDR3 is TGTGCCAGCAGTGGCCCGGGACTTATAACCTACAATGAGCAGTTCTTC.

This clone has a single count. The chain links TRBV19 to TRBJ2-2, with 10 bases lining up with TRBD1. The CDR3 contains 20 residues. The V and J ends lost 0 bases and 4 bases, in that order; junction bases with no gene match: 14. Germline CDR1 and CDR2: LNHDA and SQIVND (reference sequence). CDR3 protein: CASSIDDRGRGTSITGELFF. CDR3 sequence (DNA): TGTGCCAGTAGTATAGATGACAGGGGGCGGGGAACCTCCATCACCGGGGAGCTGTTTTTT.

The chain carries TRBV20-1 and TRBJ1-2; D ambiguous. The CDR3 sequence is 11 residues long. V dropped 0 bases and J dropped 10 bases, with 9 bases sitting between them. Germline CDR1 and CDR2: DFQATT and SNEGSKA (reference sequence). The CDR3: CSARDQESYTF. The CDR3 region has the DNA TGCAGTGCTAGAGATCAGGAATCCTACACCTTC.